A single sample is the source of the 10 T cell receptor beta chains below, sequenced in a study of radiotherapy plus CTLA-4 blockade in lung cancer (dated by TCRdb to 2017 to 2018). The library was made by the immunoSEQ multiplex PCR assay. TCRdb holds this immuneACCESS table with in-frame rearrangements only. Some clones are missing; in checked studies, unresolved V genes explain under half, and the rest has no known cause. The sample table holds 70,000 to 95,000 clones, of which around 90% were seen once. Of the sample, around 15% falls within the top ten clones. Material: peripheral blood, obtained from a patient treated with radiotherapy plus ipilimumab. The receptors stem from a human donor with non-small cell lung cancer that progressed on radiotherapy plus ipilimumab.

In its sample, this clone was seen a few times. The V call is TRBV7-6, the J call TRBJ1-2; D might be TRBD1 (5 bases). CDR3 size: 13 residues. CDR1 SGHVS and CDR2 FNYEAQ come from the germline V gene. V was clipped by 1 base and J by 7 bases, with 10 bases between them. CDR3 sequence: CASSLVGGAGYTF. CDR3 coding DNA: TGTGCCAGCAGCTTAGTAGGTGGGGCTGGCTACACCTTC.

This sequence joins TRBV27 and TRBJ2-7; 8 positions match TRBD1. The CDR3 sequence is 14 residues long. J lost 1 base, V lost 7 bases, and 6 bases had no gene match. The germline CDR1 and CDR2 sequences are MNHEY and SMNVEV (reference sequence). This CDR3 is CASMTGQGSYEQYF. For the CDR3, the DNA is TGTGCCAGCATGACAGGACAGGGTTCCTACGAGCAGTACTTC.

V is TRBV6-6 and J is TRBJ2-3, with a weak D call TRBD1 (5 bases). The CDR3 runs 16 residues. CDR1 and CDR2 (germline): MNHNY, SVGAGI (reference sequence). Trimming pared 1 base from V and 9 bases from J, leaving 20 bases between. The CDR3 region is CASSYFSPTTVQTQYF. The DNA of the CDR3 is TGTGCCAGCAGTTACTTTAGCCCGACGACAGTGCAGACGCAGTATTTT.

The chain combines TRBV5-8 with TRBJ1-2; 7 bases align to TRBD1. Germline V lookup: CDR1 SGHTS, CDR2 YDEGEE. V shed 3 bases and J 8 bases; nucleotides not matched to a gene: 13. The CDR3 covers 15 residues. The CDR3: CASSSPDRTTGGYTF. Here the CDR3 DNA reads TGTGCCAGCAGCTCCCCGGACAGGACCACGGGGGGCTACACCTTC.

V usage is TRBV18 and J usage is TRBJ2-3; a weak D match, TRBD2 (6 bases). This CDR3 contains 17 residues. V dropped 2 bases and J dropped 8 bases, with 23 bases sitting between them. CDR1 and CDR2 from the germline V gene are KGHSH and LQKENI. Written as DNA, the CDR3 is TGTGCCAGCTCACCAGCCGCCTCCGGGTCCGCCGGGGGTACGCAGTATTTT. This codes for CASSPAASGSAGGTQYF.

The chain carries TRBV6-6 and TRBJ1-1; 9 positions match TRBD1. Losses at the gene ends were 5 bases for V and 4 bases for J; bases not matched to a gene: 2. The CDR3 extends over 13 amino acids. The V gene's germline CDR1 is MNHNY and CDR2 SVGAGI (reference sequence). The CDR3 loop reads CASSVQGATEAFF. Written as DNA, the CDR3 is TGTGCCAGCAGTGTACAGGGGGCCACTGAAGCTTTCTTT.

The chain has TRBV19 and TRBJ2-1; D ambiguous. This CDR3 is built from 13 residues. CDR1 and CDR2 from the germline V gene are LNHDA and SQIVND (reference sequence). Trimming cost V 1 base and J 7 bases, with 8 bases left between them. The CDR3 reads CASSIVQENEQFF. CDR3 coding DNA: TGTGCCAGTAGTATAGTGCAGGAGAATGAGCAGTTCTTC.

The chain recombines TRBV7-9 with TRBJ2-1; D might be TRBD2 (5 bases). Germline V gene sequence: CDR1 SEHNR, CDR2 FQNEAQ (reference sequence). The CDR3 has 13 residues. V lost 4 bases and J lost 5, with 9 bases in between. The CDR3 loop is CASSSQRNNEQFF. In DNA form, the CDR3 reads TGTGCCAGCAGCTCCCAGCGGAACAATGAGCAGTTCTTC.

The rearrangement uses TRBV9 and TRBJ2-7, with 10 bases lining up with TRBD1. CDR3 length equals 14 residues. The ends lost 4 bases at V and 5 bases at J; junction bases unmatched: 6. From germline, CDR1 is SGDLS and CDR2 YYNGEE. CDR3: CASSSPGTGDEQYF. As DNA, the CDR3 is TGTGCCAGCAGCTCCCCCGGGACAGGGGACGAGCAGTACTTC. The whole variable domain, filled in from reference TRBV9 and TRBJ2-7, reads DSGVTQTPKHLITATGQRVTLRCSPRSGDLSVYWYQQSLDQGLQFLIQYYNGEERAKGNILERFSAQQFPDLHSELNLSSLELGDSALYFCASSSPGTGDEQYFGPGTRLTVT.

The V and J genes are TRBV30 and TRBJ1-1, with no clear D. V lost 3 bases and J lost 1, with 9 bases in between. CDR3 length: 13 residues. Germline lookup yields CDR1 GTSNPN and CDR2 SVGIG (reference sequence). The CDR3 region has the DNA TGTGCCTGGAGAACGAGCAAGAACACTGAAGCTTTCTTT. Its translation: CAWRTSKNTEAFF.